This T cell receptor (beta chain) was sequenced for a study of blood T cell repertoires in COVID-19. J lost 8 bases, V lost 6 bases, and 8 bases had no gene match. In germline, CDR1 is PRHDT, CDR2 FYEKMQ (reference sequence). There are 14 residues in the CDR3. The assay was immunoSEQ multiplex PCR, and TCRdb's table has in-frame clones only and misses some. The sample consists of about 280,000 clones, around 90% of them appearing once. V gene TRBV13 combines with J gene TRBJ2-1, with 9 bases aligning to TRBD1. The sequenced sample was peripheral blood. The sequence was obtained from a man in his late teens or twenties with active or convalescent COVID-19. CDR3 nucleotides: TGTGCCAGCAGGACGGGACAGGGTCTCTATGAGCAGTTCTTC. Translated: CASRTGQGLYEQFF.